This T cell receptor (beta chain) came from a study of T cell responses to AZD1222 COVID-19 vaccine. Details on this clone: Mismatch with germline at one junction end may stem from a read error.

Some clones are missing from TCRdb's copy, which holds only in-frame ones; the method was immunoSEQ multiplex PCR. Of some 53,000 clones in the sample, 87% are singletons; the top ten hold 2% to 3%. Looked up from germline, CDR1 is SNHLY and CDR2 is FYNNEI. The CDR3 totals 14 residues. This chain connects TRBV2 to TRBJ2-2; unclear D gene. This TCR came from an adult who received the AZD1222 COVID-19 vaccine. The sequencing here drew on peripheral blood, taken 28 days after the second AZD1222 dose. The CDR3 nucleotides are TGTGCCAGCGGGGTGAACCGGAACACTGGGGAGCTGTTTTTT. It encodes CASGVNRNTGELFF.